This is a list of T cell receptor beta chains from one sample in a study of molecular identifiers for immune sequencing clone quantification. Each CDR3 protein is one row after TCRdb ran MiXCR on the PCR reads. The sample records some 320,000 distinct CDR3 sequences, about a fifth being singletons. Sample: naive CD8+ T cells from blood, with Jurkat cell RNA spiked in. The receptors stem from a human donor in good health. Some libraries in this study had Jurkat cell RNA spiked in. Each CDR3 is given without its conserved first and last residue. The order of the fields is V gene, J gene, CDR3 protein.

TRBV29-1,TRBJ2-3,SALLENTDTQY
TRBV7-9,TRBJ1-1,ASSWDTEGYTEAF
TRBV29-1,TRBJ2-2,SATGQGASGELF
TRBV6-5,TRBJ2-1,ASSYSTGARYNEQF
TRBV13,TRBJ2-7,ASSSGTEGDEQY
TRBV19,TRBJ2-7,ASSYGGGSGYEQY
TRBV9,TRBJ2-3,ASSAEGTGLSTDTQY
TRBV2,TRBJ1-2,AGSEASTGQSYGYT
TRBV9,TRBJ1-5,ASRTETRGRVLGNQPQH
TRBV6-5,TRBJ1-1,ASSYFTGTEAF
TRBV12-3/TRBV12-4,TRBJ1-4,ASSLDDRRGEKLF
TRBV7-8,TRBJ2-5,ASSLAVSGVRETQY
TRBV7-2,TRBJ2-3,ASSPLGTSGGALITADTQY
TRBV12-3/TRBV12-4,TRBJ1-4,ASRPQGGDPFSTKLF
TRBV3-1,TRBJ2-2,ASRRLGLGTGELF
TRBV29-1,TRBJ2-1,SVIGQGYNEQF
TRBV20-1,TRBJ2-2,SAYTGHTGELF
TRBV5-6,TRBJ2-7,ASSLSLGGPGEQY
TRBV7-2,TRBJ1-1,ASSLIRDNVRSRWSEAF
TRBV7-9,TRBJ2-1,TSSLEGRANEQF
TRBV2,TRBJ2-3,ASSEGGLVDTQY
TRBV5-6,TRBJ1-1,ASSFSYTEAF
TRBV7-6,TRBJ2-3,ASSWTEQGFTDTQY
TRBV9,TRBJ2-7,ASSVAWDSREATYEQY
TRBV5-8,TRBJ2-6,ASSLVLLAGGSSGANVLT
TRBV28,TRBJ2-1,ASSVLTGQDDNNEQF
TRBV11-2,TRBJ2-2,ASSLEFPDPGELF
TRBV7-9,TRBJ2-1,ASSLGTYNEQF
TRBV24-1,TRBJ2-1,ATSGTVYNEQF
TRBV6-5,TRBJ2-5,ASSYSWTSGGSKTQY
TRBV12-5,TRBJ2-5,ASGLAGTTDQETQY
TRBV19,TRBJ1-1,ASMAPNTEAF
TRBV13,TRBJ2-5,ASSEAGFGTQY
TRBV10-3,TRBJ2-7,AISESVGRQVPYEQY
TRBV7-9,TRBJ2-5,ASSSRDRGDETLY
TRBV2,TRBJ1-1,ASREGQGGTEAF
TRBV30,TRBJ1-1,AWSEGQSMNTEAF